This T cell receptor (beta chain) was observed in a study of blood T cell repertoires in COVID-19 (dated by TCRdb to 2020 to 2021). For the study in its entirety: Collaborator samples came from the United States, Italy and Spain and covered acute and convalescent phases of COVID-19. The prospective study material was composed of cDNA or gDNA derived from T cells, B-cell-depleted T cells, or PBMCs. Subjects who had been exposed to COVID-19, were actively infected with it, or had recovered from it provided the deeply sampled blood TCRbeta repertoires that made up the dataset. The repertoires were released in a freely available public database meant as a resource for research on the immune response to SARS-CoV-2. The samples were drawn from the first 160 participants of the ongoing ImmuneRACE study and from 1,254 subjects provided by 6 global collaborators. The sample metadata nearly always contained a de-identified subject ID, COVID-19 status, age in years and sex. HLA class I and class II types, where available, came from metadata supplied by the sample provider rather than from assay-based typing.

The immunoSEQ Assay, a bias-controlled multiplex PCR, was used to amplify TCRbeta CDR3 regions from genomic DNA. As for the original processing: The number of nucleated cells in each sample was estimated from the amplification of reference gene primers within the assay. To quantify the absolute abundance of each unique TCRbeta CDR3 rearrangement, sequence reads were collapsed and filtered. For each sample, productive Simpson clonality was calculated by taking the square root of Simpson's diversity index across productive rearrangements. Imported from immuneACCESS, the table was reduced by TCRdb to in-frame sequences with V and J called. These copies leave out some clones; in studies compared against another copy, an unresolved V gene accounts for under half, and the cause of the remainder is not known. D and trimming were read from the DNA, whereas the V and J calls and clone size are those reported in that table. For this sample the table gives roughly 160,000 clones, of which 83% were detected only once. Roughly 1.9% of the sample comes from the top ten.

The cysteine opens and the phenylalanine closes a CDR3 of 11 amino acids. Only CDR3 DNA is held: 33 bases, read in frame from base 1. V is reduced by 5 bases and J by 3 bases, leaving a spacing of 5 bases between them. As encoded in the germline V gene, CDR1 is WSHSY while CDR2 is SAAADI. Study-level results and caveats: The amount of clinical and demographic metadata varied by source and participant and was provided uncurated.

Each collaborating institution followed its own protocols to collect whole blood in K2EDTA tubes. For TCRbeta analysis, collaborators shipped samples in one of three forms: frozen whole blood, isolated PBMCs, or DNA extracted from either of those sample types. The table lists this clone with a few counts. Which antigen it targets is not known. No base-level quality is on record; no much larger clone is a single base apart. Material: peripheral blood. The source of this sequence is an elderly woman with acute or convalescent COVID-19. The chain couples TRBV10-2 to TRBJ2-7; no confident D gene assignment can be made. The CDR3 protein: CASSNSYEQYF. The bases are TGCGCCAGCAGTAACAGCTACGAGCAGTACTTC.